The entry that follows covers one TCR beta chain sequence. As yet, its antigen is unknown. The sample is drawn from a study of cytomegalovirus exposure and HLA in healthy donors. Profiling relied on immunoSEQ multiplex PCR, and the TCRdb table lists in-frame clones only, not all of them. The top ten clones hold around 1.6% of a sample with fewer than 250,000 clones, roughly 86% of them seen once. General study points: Researchers catalogued roughly 150 TCR beta chains as cytomegalovirus-associated. Specificity of a few CMV-associated chains for CMV antigens was verified in vitro.

Germline assignment: CDR1 KGHSH and CDR2 LQKENI. V lost 6 bases, J lost 5 bases, and 5 bases stayed unmatched. The CDR3 covers 13 residues. This chain joins TRBV18 and TRBJ2-7; 9 positions agree with TRBD1. Sequenced sample: PBMCs. This clonotype was sampled from a woman aged 18-35 years in good health and CMV-seronegative. CDR3 sequence reads: CASSRDRANEQYF. The CDR3 nucleotides read TGTGCCAGCTCGCGGGACAGGGCCAACGAGCAGTACTTC.